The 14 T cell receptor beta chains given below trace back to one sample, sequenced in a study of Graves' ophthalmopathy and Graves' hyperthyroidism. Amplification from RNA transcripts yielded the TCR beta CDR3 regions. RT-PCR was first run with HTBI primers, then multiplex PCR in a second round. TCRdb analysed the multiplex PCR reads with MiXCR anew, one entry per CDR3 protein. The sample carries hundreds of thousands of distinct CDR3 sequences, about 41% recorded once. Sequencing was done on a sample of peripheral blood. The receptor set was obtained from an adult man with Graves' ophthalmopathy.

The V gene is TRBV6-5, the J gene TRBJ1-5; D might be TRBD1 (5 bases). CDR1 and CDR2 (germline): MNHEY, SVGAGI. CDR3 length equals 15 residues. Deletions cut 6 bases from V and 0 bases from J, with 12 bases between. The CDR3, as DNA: TGTGCCAGCAGCCCCGGGGGATATAGCAATCAGCCCCAGCATTTT. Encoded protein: CASSPGGYSNQPQHF.

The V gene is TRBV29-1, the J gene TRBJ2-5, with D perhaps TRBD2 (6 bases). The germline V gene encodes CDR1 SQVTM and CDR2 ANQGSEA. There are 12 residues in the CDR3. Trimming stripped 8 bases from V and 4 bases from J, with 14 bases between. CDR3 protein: CSFRMGGETQYF. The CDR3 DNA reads TGCAGCTTTCGAATGGGAGGAGAGACCCAGTACTTC.

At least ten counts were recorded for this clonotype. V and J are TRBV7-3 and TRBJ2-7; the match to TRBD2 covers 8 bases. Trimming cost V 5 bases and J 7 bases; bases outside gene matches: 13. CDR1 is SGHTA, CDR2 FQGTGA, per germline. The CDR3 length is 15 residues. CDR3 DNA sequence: TGTGCCAGCAGCCCAACCGGGACTAGTATTTCGGAGCAGTACTTC. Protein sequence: CASSPTGTSISEQYF.

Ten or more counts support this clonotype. Here the CDR3 DNA reads TGTGCCATCAGTGAGTCAGTCGCACAGGGCTACGAGCAGTACTTC. It specifies CAISESVAQGYEQYF. The chain joins TRBV10-3 to TRBJ2-7; perhaps TRBD1 as D (6 bases). The germline V gene has CDR1 ENHRY and CDR2 SYGVKD. CDR3 length: 15 amino acids. The V gene lost 0 bases and the J gene lost 3 bases, with 12 bases spanning the gap.

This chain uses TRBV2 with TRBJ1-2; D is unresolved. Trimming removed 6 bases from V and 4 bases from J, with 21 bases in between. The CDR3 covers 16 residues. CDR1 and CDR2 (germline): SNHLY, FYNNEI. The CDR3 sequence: CASSPPSGSLIYGYTF. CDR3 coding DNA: TGTGCCAGCAGCCCTCCTTCGGGGTCTCTCATCTATGGCTACACCTTC. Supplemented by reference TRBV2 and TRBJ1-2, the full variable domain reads EPEVTQTPSHQVTQMGQEVILRCVPISNHLYFYWYRQILGQKVEFLVSFYNNEISEKSEIFDDQFSVERPDGSNFTLKIRSTKLEDSAMYFCASSPPSGSLIYGYTFGSGTRLTVV.

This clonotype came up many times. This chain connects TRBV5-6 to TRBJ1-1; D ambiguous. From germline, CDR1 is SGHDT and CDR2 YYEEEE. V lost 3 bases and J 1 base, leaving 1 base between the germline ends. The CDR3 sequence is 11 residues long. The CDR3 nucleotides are TGTGCCAGCAGCTGGAACACTGAAGCTTTCTTT. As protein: CASSWNTEAFF.

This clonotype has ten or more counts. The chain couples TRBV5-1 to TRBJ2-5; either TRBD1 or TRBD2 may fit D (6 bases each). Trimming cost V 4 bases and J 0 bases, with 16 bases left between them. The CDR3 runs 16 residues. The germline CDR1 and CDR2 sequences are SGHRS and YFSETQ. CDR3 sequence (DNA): TGCGCCAGCAGCCTGGGCGGGACACCGTACCAAGAGACCCAGTACTTC. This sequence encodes CASSLGGTPYQETQYF.

The CDR3 DNA is TGTGCCACCGGCATCACAGATACGCAGTATTTT. Translation gives CATGITDTQYF. The J gene is TRBJ2-3, the V gene TRBV24-1, with unresolved D. The V gene's germline CDR1 is KGHDR and CDR2 SFDVKD. Trimming removed 9 bases from V and 2 bases from J, with 5 bases in between. The CDR3 is made up of 11 amino acids.

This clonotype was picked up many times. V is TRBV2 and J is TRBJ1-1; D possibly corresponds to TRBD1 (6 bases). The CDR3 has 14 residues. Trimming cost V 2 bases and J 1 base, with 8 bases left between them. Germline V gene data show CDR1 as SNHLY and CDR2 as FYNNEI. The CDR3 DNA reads TGTGCCAGCAGTGAAAGGACAGAGAACACTGAAGCTTTCTTT. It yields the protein CASSERTENTEAFF.

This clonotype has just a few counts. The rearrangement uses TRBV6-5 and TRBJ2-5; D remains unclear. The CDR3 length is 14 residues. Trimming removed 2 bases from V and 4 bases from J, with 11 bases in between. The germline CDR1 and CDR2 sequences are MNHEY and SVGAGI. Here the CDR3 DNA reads TGTGCCAGCAGTTACAGACATGCCGGAGAGACCCAGTACTTC. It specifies CASSYRHAGETQYF.

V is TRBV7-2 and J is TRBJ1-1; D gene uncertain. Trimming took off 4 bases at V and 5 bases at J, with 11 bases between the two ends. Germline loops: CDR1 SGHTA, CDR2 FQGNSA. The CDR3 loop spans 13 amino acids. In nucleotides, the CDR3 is TGTGCCAGCAGCTCGATAGCGGGGACTGAAGCTTTCTTT. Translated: CASSSIAGTEAFF.

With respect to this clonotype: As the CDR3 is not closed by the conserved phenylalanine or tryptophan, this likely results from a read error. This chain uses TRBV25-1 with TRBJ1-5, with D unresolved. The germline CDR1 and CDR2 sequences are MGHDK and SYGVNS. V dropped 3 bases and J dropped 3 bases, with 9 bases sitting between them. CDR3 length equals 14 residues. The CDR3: CASSESRFNQPQHL. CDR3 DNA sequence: TGTGCCAGCAGTGAGTCCAGGTTCAATCAGCCCCAGCATCTT.

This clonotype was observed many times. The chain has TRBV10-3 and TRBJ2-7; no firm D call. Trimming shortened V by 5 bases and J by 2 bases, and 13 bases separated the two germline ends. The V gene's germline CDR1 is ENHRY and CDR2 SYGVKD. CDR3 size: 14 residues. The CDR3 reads CAISQTEYTYEQYF. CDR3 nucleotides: TGTGCCATCAGTCAAACCGAATATACCTACGAGCAGTACTTC.

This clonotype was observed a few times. The CDR3 nucleotides are TGCAGCGTGTCCCGGGACAGGGGGGTACCGGCTGAAGCTTTCTTT. It translates to CSVSRDRGVPAEAFF. V gene TRBV29-1 combines with J gene TRBJ1-1; TRBD1 agrees at 11 bases. CDR3 size: 15 residues. Per the germline V gene, CDR1 is SQVTM and CDR2 is ANQGSEA. Trimming took 6 bases from V and 6 from J; bases not matched to a gene: 12. The full variable domain, in which reference TRBV29-1 and TRBJ1-1 provide the parts outside the CDR3, is SAVISQKPSRDICQRGTSLTIQCQVDSQVTMMFWYRQQPGQSLTLIATANQGSEATYESGFVIDKFPISRPNLTFSTLTVSNMSPEDSSIYLCSVSRDRGVPAEAFFGQGTRLTVV.